Following are 13 T cell receptor beta chains from one sample sequenced in a study of T-cell reconstitution after alpha-beta-depleted transplantation in children. Unique molecular identifiers were used in preparing the TCRbeta library. TCRdb re-analysed the PCR reads in MiXCR, keeping a single row per CDR3 protein. The repertoire holds some 200,000 distinct CDR3 sequences, with over 5.5% as singletons. Sequences were derived from PBMCs from the stem cell graft donor, sampled from the stem cell graft. The receptors here all came from a human donor who donated a stem cell graft to a child with Wiskott-Aldrich syndrome.

This clonotype was seen ten or more times. The rearrangement links TRBV12-3 or TRBV12-4 to TRBJ2-1, with D uncertain. V gave up 3 bases and J gave up 4 bases, with 13 bases separating them. The CDR3 is 15 amino acids. The CDR3 here is CASSFIGAGYNEQFF. DNA for the CDR3: TGTGCCAGCAGTTTCATCGGAGCTGGATACAATGAGCAGTTCTTC.

In its sample, this clonotype was seen many times. The genes are TRBV10-3 and TRBJ2-1; TRBD1 matches at 8 bases. The CDR3 sequence is 13 residues long. Trimming cost V 11 bases and J 5 bases; bases outside gene matches: 8. Looked up from germline, CDR1 is ENHRY and CDR2 is SYGVKD. The CDR3 DNA reads TGTGCCGCCGGGACAGGCCGAAACAATGAGCAGTTCTTC. Amino acid sequence: CAAGTGRNNEQFF.

This clonotype was recorded at least ten times. The J gene is TRBJ2-1, the V gene TRBV7-2, with a tentative D call TRBD1 (6 bases). V lost 6 bases, J lost 3 bases, and 9 bases lay in between. The germline CDR1 and CDR2 sequences are SGHTA and FQGNSA. The CDR3 runs to 13 residues. The CDR3, as DNA: TGTGCCAGCAGTTTGGACAGCTACAATGAGCAGTTCTTC. Translating gives CASSLDSYNEQFF.

The chain couples TRBV20-1 to TRBJ2-1; 10 bases line up with TRBD2. V was pared by 2 bases and J by 4 bases, with 8 bases of the junction left unmatched. This CDR3 is built from 16 residues. Germline CDR1 DFQATT, CDR2 SNEGSKA (reference sequence). Here the CDR3 DNA reads TGCAGTGCTAGACCTTCCGGGACTAGCGTGTACAATGAGCAGTTCTTC. It yields the protein CSARPSGTSVYNEQFF.

This clonotype appeared many times. The V gene is TRBV7-7, the J gene TRBJ2-2; 7 positions match TRBD1. The ends lost 2 bases at V and 7 bases at J; junction bases unmatched: 7. The CDR3 has 15 amino acids. Germline values: CDR1 SSHAT, CDR2 FNYEAQ (reference sequence). The CDR3 bases are TGTGCCAGCAGCTTAACGACAGGGAATGGCGGGGAGCTGTTTTTT. As protein: CASSLTTGNGGELFF. Full variable domain (rest looked up from reference TRBV7-7 and TRBJ2-2): GAGVSQSPRYKVTKRGQDVTLRCDPISSHATLYWYQQALGQGPEFLTYFNYEAQPDKSGLPSDRFSAERPEGSISTLTIQRTEQRDSAMYRCASSLTTGNGGELFFGEGSRLTVL.

This clonotype was found many times. The chain joins TRBV3-1 to TRBJ2-7; the D gene is possibly TRBD2 (7 bases). Between the trimmed V and J ends, which lost 1 base and 4 bases, there was a span of 11 bases. This CDR3 has 14 amino acids. The germline V gene has CDR1 LGHDT and CDR2 YNNKEL (reference sequence). The CDR3 is CASSQGRGGYEQYF. The CDR3 nucleotides are TGTGCCAGCAGCCAAGGAAGGGGGGGATACGAGCAGTACTTC.

The gene calls are TRBV7-9 and TRBJ1-1; no reliable D call. This CDR3 region has 13 residues. Germline V gene sequence: CDR1 SEHNR, CDR2 FQNEAQ (reference sequence). Trimming pared 8 bases from V and 2 bases from J, leaving 12 bases between. CDR3 protein: CASSRGFNTEAFF. The CDR3 DNA reads TGTGCCAGCTCACGAGGGTTTAACACTGAAGCTTTCTTT.

This clonotype was observed at least ten times. This CDR3 is CRGQLNTEAFF. CDR3 in DNA: TGCAGGGGACAGCTGAACACTGAAGCTTTCTTT. The chain joins TRBV20-1 to TRBJ1-1; 7 bases line up with TRBD1. Germline CDR1 DFQATT, CDR2 SNEGSKA (reference sequence). This CDR3 is built from 11 residues.

This clonotype was recorded at least ten times. The chain employs TRBV5-6 and TRBJ2-7, with D unclear. The CDR3 sequence is 13 residues long. The germline V gene has CDR1 SGHDT and CDR2 YYEEEE. Trimming took 0 bases from V and 0 from J, leaving 4 bases between them. The CDR3 nucleotides are TGTGCCAGCAGCTTGGGGGCCTCCTACGAGCAGTACTTC. It encodes CASSLGASYEQYF.

This clonotype was recorded at least ten times. V is TRBV11-2 and J is TRBJ2-1; TRBD2 agrees at 7 bases. V gave up 0 bases and J gave up 6 bases; unmatched junction bases: 2. Germline V gene lookup returns CDR1 SGHAT and CDR2 FQNNGV. This CDR3 region has 14 residues. CDR3 loop: CASSLELAGNEQFF. The CDR3 region has the DNA TGTGCCAGCAGCTTAGAGTTAGCGGGCAATGAGCAGTTCTTC.

This clonotype has a count of ten or more. V gene TRBV6-5 combines with J gene TRBJ1-6; the D is unclear. V dropped 8 bases and J dropped 1 base, with 9 bases sitting between them. This CDR3 is 14 amino acids long. Looked up from germline, CDR1 is MNHEY and CDR2 is SVGAGI. DNA of the CDR3: TGTGCCAGCGTTGCAGAGTCCTATAATTCACCCCTCCACTTT. Translating gives CASVAESYNSPLHF.

In this sample, this clonotype turned up many times. The rearrangement joins TRBV6-5 to TRBJ2-3; TRBD1 aligns across 7 bases. Germline trimming cut 4 bases from V and 1 base from J; bases unmatched to any gene: 5. This CDR3 has 15 residues. Per germline, CDR1 MNHEY and CDR2 SVGAGI. The CDR3 nucleotides read TGTGCCAGCAGTTCGAGAGACAGGGGCACAGATACGCAGTATTTT. It yields the protein CASSSRDRGTDTQYF.

The chain joins TRBV19 to TRBJ2-7; 10 nucleotides match TRBD2. Germline V gives CDR1 LNHDA, CDR2 SQIVND (reference sequence). V gave up 3 bases and J gave up 6 bases; unmatched junction bases: 8. This CDR3 contains 15 residues. CDR3 residues: CASSMQREGRGEQYF. The CDR3 DNA sequence: TGTGCCAGTAGTATGCAGCGGGAGGGCCGTGGCGAGCAGTACTTC.